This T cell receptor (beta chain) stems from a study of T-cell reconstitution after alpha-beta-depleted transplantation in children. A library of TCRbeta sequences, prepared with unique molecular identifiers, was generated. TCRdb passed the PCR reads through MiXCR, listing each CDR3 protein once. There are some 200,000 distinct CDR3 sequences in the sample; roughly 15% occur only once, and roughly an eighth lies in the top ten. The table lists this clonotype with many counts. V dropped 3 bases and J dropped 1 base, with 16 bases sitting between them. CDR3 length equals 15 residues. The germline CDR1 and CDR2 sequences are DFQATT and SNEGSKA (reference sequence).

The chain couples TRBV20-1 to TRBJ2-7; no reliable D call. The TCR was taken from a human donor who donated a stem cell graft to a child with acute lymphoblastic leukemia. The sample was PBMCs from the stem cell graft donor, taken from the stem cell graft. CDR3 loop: CSASRTLETSYEQYF. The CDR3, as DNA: TGCAGTGCTAGCCGGACCCTCGAGACATCCTACGAGCAGTACTTC.